These 18 T cell receptor beta chains share one sample of origin, sequenced in a study of blood T cell repertoires in COVID-19. The assay was immunoSEQ multiplex PCR, and TCRdb's table has in-frame clones only and misses some. This sample has more than 25,000 clones, with almost 85% found just once. The specimen was peripheral blood. These receptors all come from a man at least 80 years old with active COVID-19.

The rearrangement links TRBV12-5 to TRBJ2-1; TRBD2 might be the D (5 bases). From germline, CDR1 is LGHNT and CDR2 FRNRAP. The CDR3 extends over 12 amino acids. Trimming removed 5 bases from V and 11 bases from J, with 13 bases in between. The CDR3 is CASGARTGKQFF. The CDR3 DNA sequence: TGTGCTAGTGGTGCCCGGACGGGGAAGCAGTTCTTC.

The rearrangement links TRBV11-2 to TRBJ1-6; perhaps TRBD1 as D (6 bases). Germline CDR1 is SGHAT and CDR2 is FQNNGV. This CDR3 has 14 amino acids. V was clipped by 8 bases and J by 9 bases, with 17 bases between them. This CDR3 is CASVPSGTSSPLHF. The CDR3 coding sequence is TGTGCCAGCGTCCCGTCAGGGACATCTTCACCCCTCCACTTT.

The chain combines TRBV7-2 with TRBJ2-7, with TRBD2 matching 7 bases. This CDR3 comprises 16 residues. After removal of 4 bases from V and 0 bases from J, the junction contained 9 bases not matched to a gene. CDR1 SGHTA and CDR2 FQGNSA come from the germline V gene. The CDR3 is CASSSLTGGFSYEQYF. The CDR3 region has the DNA TGTGCCAGCAGCTCCCTCACCGGGGGGTTCTCCTACGAGCAGTACTTC.

This clone appeared once. For the CDR3, the DNA is TGTGCCAGCGTTAATGGGCGGGGGAGAGAGACCCAGTACTTC. This codes for CASVNGRGRETQYF. V and J are TRBV7-2 and TRBJ2-5; 7 positions match TRBD2. CDR3 length: 14 amino acids. The V gene end was trimmed by 8 bases and the J gene end by 4 bases; junction bases not matched to a gene: 10. Germline lookup yields CDR1 SGHTA and CDR2 FQGNSA.

This clone has a handful of counts. The genes are TRBV19 and TRBJ1-5, with D possibly matching TRBD1 (5 bases). V was clipped by 3 bases and J by 3 bases, with 12 bases between them. This CDR3 spans 15 amino acids. The germline CDR1 and CDR2 sequences are LNHDA and SQIVND (reference sequence). The CDR3 DNA follows: TGTGCCAGTAGTATTCAGGGTTTGAACAATCAGCCCCAGCATTTT. Translating it yields CASSIQGLNNQPQHF.

The chain couples TRBV19 to TRBJ2-7, with no clear D. The CDR3 has 13 amino acids. V lost 3 bases and J lost 4, with 10 bases in between. From germline, CDR1 is LNHDA and CDR2 SQIVND (reference sequence). The CDR3 DNA follows: TGTGCCAGTAGTATTACCGGGTCATACGAGCAGTACTTC. Translated: CASSITGSYEQYF.

CDR3 DNA: TGCGCCAGCAGCTTGGGGGCCAACCCCCAGGTAAGAGAGACCCAGTACTTC. This translates into CASSLGANPQVRETQYF. V and J are TRBV5-1 and TRBJ2-5; no reliable D call. Trimming pared 0 bases from V and 4 bases from J, leaving 19 bases between. The CDR3 runs 17 residues. Per the germline V gene, CDR1 is SGHRS and CDR2 is YFSETQ.

The CDR3 sequence is CASSRGISYEQYF. CDR3 bases: TGTGCCAGCAGCCGCGGGATCTCCTACGAGCAGTACTTC. V is TRBV7-9 and J is TRBJ2-7, with D perhaps matching TRBD2 (6 bases). Per germline, CDR1 SEHNR and CDR2 FQNEAQ (reference sequence). Trimming removed 5 bases at V and 0 bases at J, with 8 bases between. The CDR3 runs to 13 residues.

The V call is TRBV9, the J call TRBJ2-7; the match to TRBD1 covers 11 bases. This CDR3 comprises 15 residues. Trimming took 4 bases from V and 0 from J; bases not matched to a gene: 3. Germline V gives CDR1 SGDLS, CDR2 YYNGEE. In DNA, the CDR3 is TGTGCCAGCAGCTCAGGGACAGGGGGCTCCTACGAGCAGTACTTC. Protein product: CASSSGTGGSYEQYF.

V is TRBV20-1 and J is TRBJ1-4, with D possibly matching TRBD1 (5 bases). The CDR3 length is 11 residues. CDR1 and CDR2 (germline): DFQATT, SNEGSKA (reference sequence). The chain's CDR3 is CRPGVGEKLFF. The CDR3 DNA reads TGCAGGCCGGGGGTAGGAGAAAAACTGTTTTTT.

The DNA for the CDR3 is TGTGCCAGTAGTCTAAGGACAGGGTCCTATGGCTACACCTTC. This encodes CASSLRTGSYGYTF. V gene TRBV19 combines with J gene TRBJ1-2; 8 bases fit TRBD1. V was pared by 5 bases and J by 4 bases, with 6 bases of the junction left unmatched. The CDR3 is 14 amino acids. Germline lookup yields CDR1 LNHDA and CDR2 SQIVND (reference sequence).

The gene calls are TRBV5-4 and TRBJ2-7, with D maybe TRBD1 (6 bases). The CDR3 covers 14 residues. Trimming left V 2 bases short and J 5 bases short, with 14 bases between. The germline CDR1 and CDR2 sequences are SGHNT and YYREEE (reference sequence). The CDR3 protein is CASSFDTGLDEQYF. CDR3 DNA: TGTGCCAGCAGCTTCGATACAGGGCTGGACGAGCAGTACTTC.

This chain links TRBV5-1 with TRBJ2-5; TRBD2 is a possible D gene (6 bases). Germline V gives CDR1 SGHRS, CDR2 YFSETQ. There are 14 residues in the CDR3. Trimming pared 0 bases from V and 10 bases from J, leaving 16 bases between. CDR3 DNA: TGCGCCAGCAGCTTGGGTCCAGGGACGGGGGACCAGTACTTC. This gives the protein CASSLGPGTGDQYF.

The rearrangement joins TRBV6-1 to TRBJ1-2; D unclear. V lost 1 base and J lost 8, with 11 bases in between. The germline CDR1 and CDR2 sequences are MNHNS and SASEGT. This CDR3 is built from 13 residues. CDR3 loop: CASSEGGREGYTF. The CDR3 DNA reads as TGTGCCAGCAGTGAAGGTGGGAGGGAAGGCTACACCTTC.

The genes are TRBV7-8 and TRBJ2-7; TRBD1 aligns across 7 bases. V shed 4 bases, J shed 6 bases, and the junction held 6 bases outside the gene matches. This CDR3 has 13 amino acids. The germline gives CDR1 SGHVS, CDR2 FQNEAQ. The CDR3 protein is CASSSQTGFEQYF. DNA of the CDR3: TGTGCCAGCAGCTCGCAGACAGGGTTCGAGCAGTACTTC.

This clone was detected once. CDR3 sequence (DNA): TGCGCCAGCAGCTTGGCTTCCACTAGCGGGGGGCTCTCCTACAATGAGCAGTTCTTC. Translated: CASSLASTSGGLSYNEQFF. V is TRBV5-1 and J is TRBJ2-1; 12 nucleotides match TRBD2. This CDR3 is built from 19 residues. The V and J ends lost 0 bases and 0 bases, in that order; junction bases with no gene match: 7. The germline gives CDR1 SGHRS, CDR2 YFSETQ.

The V call is TRBV19, the J call TRBJ1-4; 7 nucleotides agree with TRBD1. This CDR3 comprises 13 residues. From germline, CDR1 is LNHDA and CDR2 SQIVND (reference sequence). V gave up 6 bases and J gave up 12 bases; unmatched junction bases: 10. CDR3 DNA: TGTGCCAGTAGCACCCGCCAGGGGGTAGAACTGTTTTTT. Its translation is CASSTRQGVELFF.

The J gene is TRBJ2-2, the V gene TRBV3-1 (or the pseudogene TRBV3-2); tentatively, D is TRBD2 (6 bases). In germline, CDR1 is LGHDT, CDR2 YNNKEL (reference sequence). This CDR3 spans 12 amino acids. V was clipped by 4 bases and J by 7 bases, with 7 bases between them. This CDR3 reads CASSPGVGELFF. CDR3 sequence (DNA): TGTGCCAGCAGCCCGGGGGTCGGGGAGCTGTTTTTT.